The rows below give T cell receptor beta chains drawn from one sample of a study of T-cell reconstitution after alpha-beta-depleted transplantation in children. TCRdb used MiXCR to reprocess the PCR reads, holding one entry per CDR3 protein. The sample carries 450,000 to 600,000 distinct CDR3 sequences, under 12% recorded once. The specimen was PBMCs, collected before TCRalphabeta/CD19-depleted stem cell transplant. The receptors were gathered from a child aged 2 to 15 with inherited bone marrow failure, due to receive a stem cell transplant. Each CDR3 is given with its conserved first and last residue.

V	J	CDR3
TRBV4-2	TRBJ2-2	CASSQDTGELFF
TRBV6-5	TRBJ1-5	CASSYSRKGGGNQPQHF
TRBV20-1	TRBJ2-2	CSATGGGTGELFF
TRBV20-1	TRBJ2-7	CSAGTGTGDYEQYF
TRBV5-6	TRBJ2-7	CASSHGSGHRALGEQYF
TRBV29-1	TRBJ1-1	CSVELPNTEAFF
TRBV28	TRBJ2-1	CASSLGTGGHNEQFF
TRBV12-3/TRBV12-4	TRBJ2-3	CASSPSWRQTVPDTQYF
TRBV2	TRBJ2-1	CASGEGNEQFF
TRBV11-2	TRBJ2-3	CASSFPDGLNTDTQYF
TRBV5-6	TRBJ2-7	CASTTGGDSYEQYF
TRBV11-2	TRBJ1-6	CASSPTGGGMPLHF
TRBV2	TRBJ2-1	CASSEAEEGEQFF
TRBV27	TRBJ2-1	CASRDRGGEQFF
TRBV19	TRBJ2-7	CASSRRSEREGNEQYF
TRBV20-1	TRBJ2-7	CSARTSGYEQYF
TRBV24-1	TRBJ2-1	CATSDSLASANYNEQFF
TRBV5-1	TRBJ1-5	CASSLAAGDQPQHF
TRBV5-1	TRBJ2-1	CASSFGLAGGYNEQFF
TRBV28	TRBJ2-5	CASSYRDRAETQYF
TRBV29-1	TRBJ2-7	CSVGTLGEQYF
TRBV27	TRBJ2-3	CASSPGVFLSRTDTQYF